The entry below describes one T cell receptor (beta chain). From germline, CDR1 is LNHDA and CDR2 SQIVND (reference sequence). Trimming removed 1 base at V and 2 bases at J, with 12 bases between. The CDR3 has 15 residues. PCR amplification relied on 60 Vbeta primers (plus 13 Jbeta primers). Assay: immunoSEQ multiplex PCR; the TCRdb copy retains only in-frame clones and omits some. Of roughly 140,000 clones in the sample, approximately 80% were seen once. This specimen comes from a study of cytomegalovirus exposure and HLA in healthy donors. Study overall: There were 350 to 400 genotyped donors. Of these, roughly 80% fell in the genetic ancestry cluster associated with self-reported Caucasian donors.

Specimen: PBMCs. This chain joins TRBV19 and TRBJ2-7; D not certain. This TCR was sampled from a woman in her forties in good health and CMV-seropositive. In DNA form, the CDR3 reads TGTGCCAGTAGTATAGGCCCCTACCCCGCCTACGAGCAGTACTTC. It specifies CASSIGPYPAYEQYF. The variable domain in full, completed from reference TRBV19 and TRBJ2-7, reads DGGITQSPKYLFRKEGQNVTLSCEQNLNHDAMYWYRQDPGQGLRLIYYSQIVNDFQKGDIAEGYSVSREKKESFPLTVTSAQKNPTAFYLCASSIGPYPAYEQYFGPGTRLTVT.